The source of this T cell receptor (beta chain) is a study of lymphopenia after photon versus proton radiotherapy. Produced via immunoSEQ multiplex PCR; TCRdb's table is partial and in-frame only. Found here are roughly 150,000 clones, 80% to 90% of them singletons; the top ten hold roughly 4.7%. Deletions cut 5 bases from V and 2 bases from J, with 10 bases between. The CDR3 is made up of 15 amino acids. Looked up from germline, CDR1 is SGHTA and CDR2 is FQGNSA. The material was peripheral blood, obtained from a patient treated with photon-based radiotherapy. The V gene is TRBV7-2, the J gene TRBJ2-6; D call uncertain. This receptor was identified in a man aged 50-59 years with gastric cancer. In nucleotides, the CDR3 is TGTGCCAGCAGCCCGCGGACGGCTGGGGCCAACGTCCTGACTTTC. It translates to CASSPRTAGANVLTF.